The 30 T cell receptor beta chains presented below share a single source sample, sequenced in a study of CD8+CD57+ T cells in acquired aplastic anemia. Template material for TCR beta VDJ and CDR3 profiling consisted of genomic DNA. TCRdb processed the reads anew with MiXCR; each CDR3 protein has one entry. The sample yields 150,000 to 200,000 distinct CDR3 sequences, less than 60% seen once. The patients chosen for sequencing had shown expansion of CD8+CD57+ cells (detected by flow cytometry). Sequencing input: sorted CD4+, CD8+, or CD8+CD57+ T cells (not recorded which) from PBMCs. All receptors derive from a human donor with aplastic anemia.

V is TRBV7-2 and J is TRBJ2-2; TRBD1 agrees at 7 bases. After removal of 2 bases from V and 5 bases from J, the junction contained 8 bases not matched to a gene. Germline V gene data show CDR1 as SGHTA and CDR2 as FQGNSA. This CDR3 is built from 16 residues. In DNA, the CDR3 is TGTGCCAGCAGCTTAATAAAGGGGGCTTGGACCGGGGAGCTGTTTTTT. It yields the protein CASSLIKGAWTGELFF.

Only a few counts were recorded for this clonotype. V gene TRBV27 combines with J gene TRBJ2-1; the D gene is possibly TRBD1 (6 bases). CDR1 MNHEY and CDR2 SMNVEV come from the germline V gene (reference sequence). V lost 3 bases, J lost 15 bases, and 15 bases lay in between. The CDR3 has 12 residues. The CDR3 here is CASSFPAGAAFF. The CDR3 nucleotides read TGTGCCAGCAGTTTCCCGGCAGGGGCGGCGTTCTTC.

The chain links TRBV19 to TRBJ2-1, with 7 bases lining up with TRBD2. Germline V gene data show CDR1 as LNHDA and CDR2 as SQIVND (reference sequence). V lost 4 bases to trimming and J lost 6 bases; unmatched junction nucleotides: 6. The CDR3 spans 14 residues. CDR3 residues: CASSNPGTTNEQFF. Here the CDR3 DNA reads TGTGCCAGTAGTAACCCCGGGACTACCAATGAGCAGTTCTTC.

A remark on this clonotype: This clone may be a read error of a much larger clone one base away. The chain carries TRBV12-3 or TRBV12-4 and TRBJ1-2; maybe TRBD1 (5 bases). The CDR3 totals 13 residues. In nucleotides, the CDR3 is TGTGCCAGCGCTTTAGACAGCCTCTATGGCTACGCCTTC. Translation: CASALDSLYGYAF.

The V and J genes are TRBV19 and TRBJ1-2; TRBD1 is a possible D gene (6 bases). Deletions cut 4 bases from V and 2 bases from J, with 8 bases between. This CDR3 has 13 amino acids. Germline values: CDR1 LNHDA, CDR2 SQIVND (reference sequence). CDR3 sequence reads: CASSKGENYGYTF. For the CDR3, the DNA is TGTGCCAGTAGTAAGGGGGAGAACTATGGCTACACCTTC.

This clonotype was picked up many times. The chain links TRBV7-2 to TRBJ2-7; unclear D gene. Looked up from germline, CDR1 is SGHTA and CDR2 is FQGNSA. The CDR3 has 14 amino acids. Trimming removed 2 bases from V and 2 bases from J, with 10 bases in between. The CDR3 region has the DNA TGTGCCAGCAGCTTATCGTGGCAGCCCTACGAGCAGTACTTC. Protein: CASSLSWQPYEQYF.

The CDR3 DNA is TGTGCCATCAGTCCGGGACAGGGAAGTGAAAAACTGTTTTTT. Its protein is CAISPGQGSEKLFF. The chain uses TRBV10-3 and TRBJ1-4; 9 nucleotides match TRBD1. The trim removed 5 bases at V and 7 bases at J, leaving 5 bases unmatched. CDR1 and CDR2 from the germline V gene are ENHRY and SYGVKD. CDR3 length equals 14 residues.

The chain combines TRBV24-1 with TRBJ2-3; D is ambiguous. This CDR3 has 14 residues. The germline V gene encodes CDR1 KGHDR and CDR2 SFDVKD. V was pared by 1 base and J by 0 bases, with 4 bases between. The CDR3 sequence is CATSDFTSTDTQYF. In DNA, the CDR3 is TGTGCCACCAGTGATTTTACCAGCACAGATACGCAGTATTTT.

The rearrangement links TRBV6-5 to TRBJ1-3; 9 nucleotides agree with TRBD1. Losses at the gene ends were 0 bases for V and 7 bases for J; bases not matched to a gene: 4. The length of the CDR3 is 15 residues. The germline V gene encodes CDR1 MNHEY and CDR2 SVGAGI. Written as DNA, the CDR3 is TGTGCCAGCAGTTACTCGTCCGGGACAGGGAACACCATATATTTT. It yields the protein CASSYSSGTGNTIYF.

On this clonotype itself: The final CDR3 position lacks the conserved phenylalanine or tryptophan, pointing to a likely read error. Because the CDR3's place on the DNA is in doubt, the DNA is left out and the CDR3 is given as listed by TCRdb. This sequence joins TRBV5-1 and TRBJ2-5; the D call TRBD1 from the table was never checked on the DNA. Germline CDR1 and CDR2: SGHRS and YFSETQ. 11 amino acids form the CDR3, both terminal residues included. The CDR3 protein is CAIPADARSSL.

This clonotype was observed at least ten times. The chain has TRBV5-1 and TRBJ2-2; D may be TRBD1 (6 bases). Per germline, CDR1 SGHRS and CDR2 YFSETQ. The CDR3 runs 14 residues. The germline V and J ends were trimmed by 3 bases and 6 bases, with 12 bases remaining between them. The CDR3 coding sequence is TGCGCCAGCAGCTACTTACAGGGTCCCGGGGAGCTGTTTTTT. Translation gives CASSYLQGPGELFF.

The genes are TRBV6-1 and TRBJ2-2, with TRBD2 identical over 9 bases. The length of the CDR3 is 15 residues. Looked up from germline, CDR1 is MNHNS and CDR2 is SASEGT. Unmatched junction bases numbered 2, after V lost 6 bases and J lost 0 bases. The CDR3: CASRREGANTGELFF. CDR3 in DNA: TGTGCCAGCAGGCGGGAGGGGGCGAACACCGGGGAGCTGTTTTTT.

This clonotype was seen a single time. CDR3 sequence: CASTHQETGANYEQYF. CDR3 coding DNA: TGTGCCAGCACCCACCAAGAGACAGGGGCGAACTACGAGCAGTACTTC. The chain combines TRBV6-2 or TRBV6-3 with TRBJ2-7; TRBD1 matches at 8 bases. In germline, CDR1 is MNHEY, CDR2 SVGEGT. There are 16 residues in the CDR3. The trim removed 7 bases at V and 3 bases at J, leaving 14 bases unmatched.

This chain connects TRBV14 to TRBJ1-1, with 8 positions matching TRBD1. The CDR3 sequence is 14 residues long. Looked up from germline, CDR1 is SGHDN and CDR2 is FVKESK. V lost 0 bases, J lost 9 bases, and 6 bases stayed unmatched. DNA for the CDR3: TGTGCCAGCAGCCAAGACGGCCGGGACAGGCAAGCTTTCTTT. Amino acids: CASSQDGRDRQAFF. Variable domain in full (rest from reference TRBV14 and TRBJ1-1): EAGVTQFPSHSVIEKGQTVTLRCDPISGHDNLYWYRRVMGKEIKFLLHFVKESKQDESGMPNNRFLAERTGGTYSTLKVQPAELEDSGVYFCASSQDGRDRQAFFGQGTRLTVV.

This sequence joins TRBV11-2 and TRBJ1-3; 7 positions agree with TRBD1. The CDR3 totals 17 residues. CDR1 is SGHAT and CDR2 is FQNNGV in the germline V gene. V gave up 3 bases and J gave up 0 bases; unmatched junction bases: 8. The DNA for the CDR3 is TGTGCCAGCAGCTTGGGACAGCAAACCTACTCTGGAAACACCATATATTTT. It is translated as CASSLGQQTYSGNTIYF.

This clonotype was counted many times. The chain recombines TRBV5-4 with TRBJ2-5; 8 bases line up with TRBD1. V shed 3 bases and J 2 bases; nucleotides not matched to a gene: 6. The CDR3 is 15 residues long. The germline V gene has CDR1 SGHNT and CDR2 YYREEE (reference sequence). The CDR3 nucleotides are TGTGCCAGCAGCTGGGGGGACAGGAGTCAAGAGACCCAGTACTTC. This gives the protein CASSWGDRSQETQYF.

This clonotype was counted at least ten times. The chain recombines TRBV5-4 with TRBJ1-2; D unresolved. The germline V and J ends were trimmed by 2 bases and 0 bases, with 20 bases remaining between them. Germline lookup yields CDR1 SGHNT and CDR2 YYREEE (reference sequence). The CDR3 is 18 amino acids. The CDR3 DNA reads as TGTGCCAGCAGCTTCATGATAAAACGGCAGGCCGCTAACTATGGCTACACCTTC. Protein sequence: CASSFMIKRQAANYGYTF.

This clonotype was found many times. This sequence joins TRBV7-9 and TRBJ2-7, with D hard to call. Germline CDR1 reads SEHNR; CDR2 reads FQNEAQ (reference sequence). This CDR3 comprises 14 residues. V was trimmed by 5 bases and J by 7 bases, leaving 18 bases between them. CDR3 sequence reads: CASSRPSPMGEQYF. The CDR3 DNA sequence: TGTGCCAGCAGCCGCCCGTCCCCAATGGGGGAGCAGTACTTC.

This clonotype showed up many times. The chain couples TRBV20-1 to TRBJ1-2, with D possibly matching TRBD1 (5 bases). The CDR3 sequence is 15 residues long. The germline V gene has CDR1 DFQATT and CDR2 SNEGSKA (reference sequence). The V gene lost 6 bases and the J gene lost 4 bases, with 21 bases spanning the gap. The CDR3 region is CSATGQGFGGYGYTF. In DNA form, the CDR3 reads TGCAGTGCCACAGGCCAGGGATTTGGCGGCTATGGCTACACCTTC.

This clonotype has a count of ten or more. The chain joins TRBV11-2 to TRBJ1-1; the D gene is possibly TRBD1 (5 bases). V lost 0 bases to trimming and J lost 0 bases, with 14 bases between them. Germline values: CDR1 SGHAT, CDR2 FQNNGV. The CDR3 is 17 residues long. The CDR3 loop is CASSLDSAGPLNTEAFF. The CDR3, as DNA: TGTGCCAGCAGCTTAGATTCCGCAGGGCCCTTGAACACTGAAGCTTTCTTT.

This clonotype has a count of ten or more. The CDR3, as DNA: TGCAGTGCATCGACAGGGGGCACTGAAGCTTTCTTT. This translates into CSASTGGTEAFF. V usage is TRBV20-1 and J usage is TRBJ1-1, with 9 nucleotides matching TRBD1. Looked up from germline, CDR1 is DFQATT and CDR2 is SNEGSKA (reference sequence). This CDR3 region has 12 residues. Trimming at V came to 6 bases and at J to 4 bases, leaving 3 bases not matched to a gene.

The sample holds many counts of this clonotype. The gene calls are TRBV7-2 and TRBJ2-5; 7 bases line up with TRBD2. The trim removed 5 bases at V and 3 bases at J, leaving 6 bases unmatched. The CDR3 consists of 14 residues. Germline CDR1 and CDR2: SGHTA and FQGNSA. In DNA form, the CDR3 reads TGTGCCAGCAGCCGAGAAAGCGGGGAAGAGACCCAGTACTTC. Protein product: CASSRESGEETQYF.

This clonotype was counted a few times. The CDR3 loop reads CATSDTEEQFF. The DNA of the CDR3 is TGTGCCACCAGTGATACGGAAGAGCAGTTCTTC. The V gene is TRBV24-1, the J gene TRBJ2-1; D not resolved. Per the germline V gene, CDR1 is KGHDR and CDR2 is SFDVKD. This CDR3 has 11 residues. V lost 3 bases and J lost 10, with 6 bases in between.

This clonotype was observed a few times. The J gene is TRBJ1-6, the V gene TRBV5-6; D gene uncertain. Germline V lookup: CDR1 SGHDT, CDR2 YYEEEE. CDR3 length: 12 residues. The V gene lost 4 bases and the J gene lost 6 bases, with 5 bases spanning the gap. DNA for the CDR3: TGTGCCAGCAGCGAGACTAATTCACCCCTCCACTTT. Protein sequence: CASSETNSPLHF.

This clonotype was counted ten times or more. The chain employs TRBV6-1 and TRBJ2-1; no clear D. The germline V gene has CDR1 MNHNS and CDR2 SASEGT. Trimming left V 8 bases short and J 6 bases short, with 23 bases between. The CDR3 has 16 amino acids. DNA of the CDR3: TGTGCCAGCGGAGACCCCGGGCTCGACATCCGCAATGAGCAGTTCTTC. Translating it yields CASGDPGLDIRNEQFF.

CDR3 coding DNA: TGCAGCGCTTCTCCGGGGGACTACGAGCAGTACTTC. Translation gives CSASPGDYEQYF. V gene TRBV29-1 combines with J gene TRBJ2-7; TRBD2 is a possible D gene (6 bases). Trimming left V 7 bases short and J 3 bases short, with 13 bases between. Germline CDR1 is SQVTM and CDR2 is ANQGSEA. This CDR3 comprises 12 residues.

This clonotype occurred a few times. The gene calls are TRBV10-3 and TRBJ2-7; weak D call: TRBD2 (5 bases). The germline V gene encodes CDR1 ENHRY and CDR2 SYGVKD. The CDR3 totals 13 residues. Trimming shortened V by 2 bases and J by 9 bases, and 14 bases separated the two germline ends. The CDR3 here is CAISEPRTPPQYF. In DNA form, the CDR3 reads TGTGCCATCAGTGAGCCGAGGACTCCGCCGCAGTACTTC.

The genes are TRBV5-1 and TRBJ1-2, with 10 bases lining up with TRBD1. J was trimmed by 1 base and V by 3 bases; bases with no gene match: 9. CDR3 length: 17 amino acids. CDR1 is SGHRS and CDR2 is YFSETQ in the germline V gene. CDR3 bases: TGCGCCAGCAGCTCCAAGACAGGGGGCGCCGATAACTATGGCTACACCTTC. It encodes CASSSKTGGADNYGYTF.

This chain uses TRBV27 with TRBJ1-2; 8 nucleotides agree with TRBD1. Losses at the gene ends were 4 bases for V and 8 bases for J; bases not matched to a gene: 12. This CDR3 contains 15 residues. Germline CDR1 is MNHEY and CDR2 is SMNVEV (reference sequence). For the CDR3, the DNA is TGTGCCAGCAGTTGGCATCTCGGACAGGGTCACGGCTACACCTTC. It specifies CASSWHLGQGHGYTF.

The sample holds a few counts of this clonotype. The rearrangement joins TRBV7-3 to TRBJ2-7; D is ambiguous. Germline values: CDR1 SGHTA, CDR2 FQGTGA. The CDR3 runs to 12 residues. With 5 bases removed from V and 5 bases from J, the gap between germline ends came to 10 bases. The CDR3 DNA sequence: TGTGCCAGCAGCCTCAATTCTAACGAGCAGTACTTC. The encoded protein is CASSLNSNEQYF. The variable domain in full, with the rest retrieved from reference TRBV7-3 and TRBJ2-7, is GAGVSQTPSNKVTEKGKYVELRCDPISGHTALYWYRQSLGQGPEFLIYFQGTGAADDSGLPNDRFFAVRPEGSVSTLKIQRTERGDSAVYLCASSLNSNEQYFGPGTRLTVT.